One T cell receptor beta chain is described in this entry. Its antigen remains unknown. The data stem from a study of OX40 agonist ivuxolimab in advanced cancers. Study-wide findings and caveats: Expanded clones were, on average, more numerous in CD8+ T cells than in CD4+.

TCRdb keeps only in-frame clones here, not all; method: immunoSEQ multiplex PCR. The sample holds 45,000 to 70,000 clones, roughly 90% seen once. The CDR3 covers 13 residues. The germline CDR1 and CDR2 sequences are SGHTA and FQGNSA. V dropped 5 bases and J dropped 3 bases, with 8 bases sitting between them. The sequencing here drew on CD4+ or CD8+ T cells sorted from blood, taken in a trial of the OX40 agonist ivuxolimab. V usage is TRBV7-2 and J usage is TRBJ1-5; D unresolved. This clonotype was obtained from an adult with an advanced solid tumor such as melanoma, head and neck, liver or kidney cancer. The CDR3 nucleotides are TGTGCCAGCAGCCCCGCAGCCAATCAGCCCCAGCATTTT. It encodes CASSPAANQPQHF.